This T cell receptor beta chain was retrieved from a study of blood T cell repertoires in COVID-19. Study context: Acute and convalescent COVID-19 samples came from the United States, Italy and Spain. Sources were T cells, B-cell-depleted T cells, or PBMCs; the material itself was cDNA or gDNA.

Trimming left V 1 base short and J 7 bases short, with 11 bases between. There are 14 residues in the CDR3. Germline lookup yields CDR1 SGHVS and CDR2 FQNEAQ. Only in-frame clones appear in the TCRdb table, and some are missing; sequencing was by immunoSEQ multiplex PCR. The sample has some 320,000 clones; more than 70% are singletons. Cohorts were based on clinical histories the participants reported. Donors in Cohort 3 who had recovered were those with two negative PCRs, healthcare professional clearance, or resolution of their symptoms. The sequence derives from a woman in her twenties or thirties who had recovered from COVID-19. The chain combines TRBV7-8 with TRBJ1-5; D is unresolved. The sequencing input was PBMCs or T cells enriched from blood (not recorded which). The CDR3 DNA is TGTGCCAGCAGCTTAGACTTGATAATCCAGCCCCAGCATTTT. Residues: CASSLDLIIQPQHF. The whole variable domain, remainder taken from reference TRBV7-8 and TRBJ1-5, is GAGVSQSPRYKVAKRGQDVALRCDPISGHVSLFWYQQALGQGPEFLTYFQNEAQLDKSGLPSDRFFAERPEGSVSTLKIQRTQQEDSAVYLCASSLDLIIQPQHFGDGTRLSIL.